The clone carrying this TCR beta chain was detected a few times. Its target is not known. The data were produced by immunoSEQ multiplex PCR, yet TCRdb's version contains in-frame clones alone and is incomplete. Among some 120,000 clones listed, roughly 90% were seen once. This sample was taken from a study of cytomegalovirus exposure and HLA in healthy donors. Study-level points and caveats: Through in vitro validation, three CMV-associated chains were shown to be specific for CMV antigens.

This CDR3 comprises 14 residues. Looked up from germline, CDR1 is SGHTA and CDR2 is FQGNSA. Germline trimming cut 5 bases from V and 3 bases from J; bases unmatched to any gene: 7. The chain has TRBV7-2 and TRBJ2-7; 7 bases fit TRBD1. The specimen was PBMCs. The sequence was obtained from a woman aged 18-29 years in good health and CMV-seronegative. The DNA of the CDR3 is TGTGCCAGCAGCCAGAGACAGGGCAACTACGAGCAGTACTTC. It codes for CASSQRQGNYEQYF.